This T cell receptor beta chain was profiled in a study of identifying expanded T cells in peripheral blood. Study findings and constraints: Technical replicates showed around 1.2 changed clones; two weeks 15 to 20; four weeks 19.

With 5 bases removed from V and 1 base from J, the gap between germline ends came to 11 bases. This CDR3 spans 14 amino acids. CDR1 is SEHNR and CDR2 is FQNEAQ in the germline V gene (reference sequence). Sequenced by immunoSEQ multiplex PCR; TCRdb stores in-frame clones only, minus some. The sample has 100,000 to 150,000 clones; over 65% are singletons. Details on this clone: Its antigen remains unidentified.

The source of this sequence is a person aged 18-70 years in good health. Sequenced material: blood. This chain uses TRBV7-9 with TRBJ1-1, with D uncertain. DNA for the CDR3: TGTGCCAGCAGCCCCTGGAGGCGGAACACTGAAGCTTTCTTT. This codes for CASSPWRRNTEAFF.